This T cell receptor (beta chain) was identified in a study of cytomegalovirus exposure and HLA in healthy donors. Study-wide results and caveats: Rarity characterized most TCR sequences, yet some public TCRs appeared in many donors. High specificity and sensitivity for cytomegalovirus status were reported for the classifier. Reportedly, TCR beta sequences accurately predicted HLA-A and HLA-B alleles in most subjects. Data from an earlier analysis indicated that most TCR beta V segments were productive either about 87% or about 30% of the time.

CDR3 length: 13 amino acids. Germline V gene data show CDR1 as MNHNS and CDR2 as SASEGT. A multiplex PCR was run with 60 Vbeta primers and 13 Jbeta primers. Sequenced by immunoSEQ multiplex PCR; TCRdb stores in-frame clones only, minus some. The sample lists some 75,000 clones; about 79% were seen once. Notes on this clone: Its antigen remains unknown. The junction does not match germline at one end; this may be a read error.

The receptor was isolated from a man younger than 35 in good health and CMV-seropositive. This chain joins TRBV6-1 and TRBJ2-7; a weak D match, TRBD2 (6 bases). Sample: PBMCs. This chain's CDR3 is CASSDGGVGLVGF. The CDR3 nucleotides are TGTGCCAGCAGTGACGGGGGTGTCGGACTGGTGGGTTTC.